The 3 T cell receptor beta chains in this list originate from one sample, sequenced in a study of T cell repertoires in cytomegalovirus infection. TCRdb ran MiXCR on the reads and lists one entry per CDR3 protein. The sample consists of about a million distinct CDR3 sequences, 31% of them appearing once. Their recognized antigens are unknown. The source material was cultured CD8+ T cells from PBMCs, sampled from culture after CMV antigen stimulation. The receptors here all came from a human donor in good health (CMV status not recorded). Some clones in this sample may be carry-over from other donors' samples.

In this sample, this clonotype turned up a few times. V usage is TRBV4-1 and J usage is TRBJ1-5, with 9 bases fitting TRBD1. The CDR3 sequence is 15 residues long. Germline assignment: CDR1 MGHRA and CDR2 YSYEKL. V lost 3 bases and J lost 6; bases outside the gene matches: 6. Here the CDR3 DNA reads TGCGCCAGCAGCCACGGGACAGGGTTGGGTCAGCCCCAGCATTTT. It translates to CASSHGTGLGQPQHF.

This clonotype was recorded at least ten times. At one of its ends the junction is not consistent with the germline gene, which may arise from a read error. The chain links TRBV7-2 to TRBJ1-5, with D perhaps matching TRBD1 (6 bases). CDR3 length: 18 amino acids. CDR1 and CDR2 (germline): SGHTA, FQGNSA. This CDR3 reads CASSARTEGRPSDQPQHF. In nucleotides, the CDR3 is TGTGCCAGCAGCGCCCGGACAGAGGGAAGGCCTAGCGATCAGCCCCAGCATTTT.

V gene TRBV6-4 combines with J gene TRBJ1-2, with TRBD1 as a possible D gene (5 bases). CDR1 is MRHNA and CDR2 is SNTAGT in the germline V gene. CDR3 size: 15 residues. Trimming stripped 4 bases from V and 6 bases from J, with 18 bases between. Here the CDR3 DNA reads TGTGCCAGCAGTGTCATCGTTGGCAGGGACCATGGCTACACCTTC. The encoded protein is CASSVIVGRDHGYTF.